Listed below are T cell receptor beta chains from one sample, sequenced in a study of cytomegalovirus exposure and HLA in healthy donors. Repertoires were generated with immunoSEQ multiplex PCR, while TCRdb's copy carries only in-frame clones and drops some. The table lists around 80,000 clones. Sequenced: PBMCs. These receptor sequences come from a man aged 40-49 years in good health and CMV-seronegative. CDR3s include the opening cysteine and the closing phenylalanine or tryptophan. D genes are given only for firm matches.

J: TRBJ2-3
D: NA
V: TRBV6-5
DNA: TGTGCCAGCAGCCGGGACACCTCTAGGGCGCAGTATTTT
CDR3: CASSRDTSRAQYF

J: TRBJ2-1
D: NA
V: TRBV5-4
DNA: TGTGCCAGCAGCTTTTCAGTCAATCCCTACAATGAGCAGTTCTTC
CDR3: CASSFSVNPYNEQFF

J: TRBJ1-5
D: TRBD1
V: TRBV19
DNA: TGTGCCAGTAGTAGGCGGACAGGGGGCAGTCAGCCCCAGCATTTT
CDR3: CASSRRTGGSQPQHF

J: TRBJ1-5
D: TRBD1
V: TRBV2
DNA: TGTGCCAGCAGTGCCGACAGGGTGTTGAAGCCCCAGCATTTT
CDR3: CASSADRVLKPQHF

J: TRBJ2-7
D: TRBD1
V: TRBV7-2
DNA: TGTGCCAGCAGCACCGGGACAGTTGGCGAGCAGTACTTC
CDR3: CASSTGTVGEQYF

J: TRBJ2-2
D: NA
V: TRBV5-1
DNA: TGCGCCAGCAGCTTGGCCGGGGTGGGCACCGGGGAGCTGTTTTTT
CDR3: CASSLAGVGTGELFF

J: TRBJ2-2
D: NA
V: TRBV27
DNA: TGTGCCAGCAGTTTATACCTAGGAATCGGGGAGCTGTTTTTT
CDR3: CASSLYLGIGELFF

J: TRBJ2-7
D: NA
V: TRBV2
DNA: TGTGCCAGCAGTCTCCAGGGTCACTCCTACGAGCAGTACTTC
CDR3: CASSLQGHSYEQYF

J: TRBJ1-3
D: NA
V: TRBV7-2
DNA: TGTGCCAGCAGCTTAGTGGGAGCTGGAAACACCATATATTTT
CDR3: CASSLVGAGNTIYF

J: TRBJ2-1
D: TRBD2
V: TRBV29-1
DNA: TGCAGCGTTGAAGGTCCAGCGGGAGGGCCTAATGAGCAGTTCTTC
CDR3: CSVEGPAGGPNEQFF

J: TRBJ2-7
D: TRBD2
V: TRBV9
DNA: TGTGCCAGCAGCGCCCAGGGGACTAGCGGGGGGCATGGGGAGCAGTACTTC
CDR3: CASSAQGTSGGHGEQYF

J: TRBJ1-5
D: NA
V: TRBV28
DNA: TGTGCCAGCATGGTCAGCGGAAATCAGCCCCAGCATTTT
CDR3: CASMVSGNQPQHF

J: TRBJ2-5
D: NA
V: TRBV7-2
DNA: TGTGCCAGCAGCACCTTGACAAAGGCGGAGACCCAGTACTTC
CDR3: CASSTLTKAETQYF

J: TRBJ2-1
D: TRBD2
V: TRBV5-1
DNA: TGCGCCAGCAGCATGACTAGCGGGGGGGTTGGGGAGCAGTTCTTC
CDR3: CASSMTSGGVGEQFF

J: TRBJ1-5
D: NA
V: TRBV28
DNA: TGTGCCAGCAGTTTAAGGGGGGGGAGCAATCAGCCCCAGCATTTT
CDR3: CASSLRGGSNQPQHF

J: TRBJ2-1
D: TRBD1
V: TRBV10-1
DNA: TGCGCCAGCAGCCCTCAGGGGGCCCACTACAATGAGCAGTTCTTC
CDR3: CASSPQGAHYNEQFF

J: TRBJ2-3
D: TRBD2
V: TRBV15
DNA: TGTGCCACCAGCAGAGAATTTGGAGGCGGGGGGGCAGATACGCAGTATTTT
CDR3: CATSREFGGGGADTQYF

J: TRBJ1-2
D: NA
V: TRBV5-4
DNA: TGTGCCAGCAGCTTGCGAGGCGGGGTCTATGGCTACACCTTC
CDR3: CASSLRGGVYGYTF

J: TRBJ1-2
D: NA
V: TRBV6-1
DNA: TGTGCCAGCAGTGAAACAGGGTTTCAGGGCTACACCTTC
CDR3: CASSETGFQGYTF

J: TRBJ2-2
D: TRBD1
V: TRBV5-1
DNA: TGCGCCAGCAGCCCGGTCCCGGGACAGGGGATAAACACCGGGGAGCTGTTTTTT
CDR3: CASSPVPGQGINTGELFF

J: TRBJ2-3
D: TRBD1
V: TRBV9
DNA: TGTGCCAGCAGCGCAGGGACAGGGAGCACAGATACGCAGTATTTT
CDR3: CASSAGTGSTDTQYF

J: TRBJ2-7
D: TRBD1
V: TRBV27
DNA: TGTGCCAGCAGGGGCTGGACAGGGAACAGCTCCTACGAGCAGTACTTC
CDR3: CASRGWTGNSSYEQYF

J: TRBJ1-2
D: TRBD1
V: TRBV27
DNA: TGTGCCAGCAGTGAACCGGGACAGGGGGTTCATGGCTACACCTTC
CDR3: CASSEPGQGVHGYTF

J: TRBJ2-7
D: NA
V: TRBV18
DNA: TGTGCCAGCTCACCCTGGAGGCTCCAATTCTTGGTATCCTACGAGCAGTACTTC
CDR3: CASSPWRLQFLVSYEQYF

J: TRBJ1-2
D: NA
V: TRBV18
DNA: TGTGCCAGCTCACCGGGACAAAGATATGGCTACACCTTC
CDR3: CASSPGQRYGYTF

J: TRBJ1-1
D: NA
V: TRBV5-4
DNA: TGTGCCAGCAGCTTGGCCTTAGGACACCCTGAAGCTTTCTTT
CDR3: CASSLALGHPEAFF

J: TRBJ1-2
D: TRBD1
V: TRBV4-3
DNA: TGCGCCAGCAGCCAAGCAGGGGGCTATGGCTACACCTTC
CDR3: CASSQAGGYGYTF

J: TRBJ2-4
D: NA
V: TRBV19
DNA: TGTGCCAGTAGAGGTACAGGGAGGGACATTCAGTACTTC
CDR3: CASRGTGRDIQYF

J: TRBJ2-2
D: TRBD2
V: TRBV4-2
DNA: TGTGCCAGCAGCCAAGGATGGAGCGGGGGGGGCACCGGGGAGCTGTTTTTT
CDR3: CASSQGWSGGGTGELFF

J: TRBJ1-4
D: TRBD1
V: TRBV5-4
DNA: TGTGCCAGCAGTTCCAATGGTCACAGGGGTAATGAAAAACTGTTTTTT
CDR3: CASSSNGHRGNEKLFF

J: TRBJ2-1
D: TRBD2
V: TRBV28
DNA: TGTGCCAGCAGTGCCCCGGGACTAGCGGGAGTCAACAATGAGCAGTTCTTC
CDR3: CASSAPGLAGVNNEQFF

J: TRBJ2-6
D: NA
V: TRBV4-3
DNA: TGCGCCAGCAGCCAAGTTGCGGGCTCTGGGGCCAACGTCCTGACTTTC
CDR3: CASSQVAGSGANVLTF

J: TRBJ1-4
D: NA
V: TRBV6-6
DNA: TGTGCCAGTACGGTGGGCGGAGGGCACGAAAAACTGTTTTTT
CDR3: CASTVGGGHEKLFF

J: TRBJ1-2
D: NA
V: TRBV7-9
DNA: TGTGCCAGCAGCTCAAATAACTATGGCTACACCTTC
CDR3: CASSSNNYGYTF

J: TRBJ2-7
D: TRBD1
V: TRBV7-2
DNA: TGTGCCAGCAGCCCAGCGTCAGGGGGCCGCTACGAGCAGTACTTC
CDR3: CASSPASGGRYEQYF

J: TRBJ2-3
D: NA
V: TRBV5-1
DNA: TGCGCCAGCAGCTTTCGACAGTATGGGGATACAGATACGCAGTATTTT
CDR3: CASSFRQYGDTDTQYF

J: TRBJ1-1
D: NA
V: TRBV7-9
DNA: TGTGCCAGCAGCTTCGACAGAGGAACTGAAGCTTTCTTT
CDR3: CASSFDRGTEAFF

J: TRBJ2-3
D: TRBD2
V: TRBV5-1
DNA: TGCGCCAGCAGCTTGGATCTAGCGGGGGGCTTAGATACGCAGTATTTT
CDR3: CASSLDLAGGLDTQYF

J: TRBJ2-5
D: NA
V: TRBV7-2
DNA: TGTGCCAGCAGTTTTTGGGACAAAGAGACCCAGTACTTC
CDR3: CASSFWDKETQYF

J: TRBJ2-3
D: TRBD2
V: TRBV7-9
DNA: TGTGCCAGCAGCTTAGTTACGACTAGCGGGAGAAGGTTGGCAGATACGCAGTATTTT
CDR3: CASSLVTTSGRRLADTQYF

J: TRBJ2-7
D: NA
V: TRBV7-2
DNA: TGTGCCAGCAGCTTTGAGACCTACGAGCAGTACTTC
CDR3: CASSFETYEQYF

J: TRBJ1-1
D: NA
V: TRBV27
DNA: TGTGCCAGCAGGTGGACAGAGAACACTGAAGCTTTCTTT
CDR3: CASRWTENTEAFF

J: TRBJ2-1
D: TRBD2
V: TRBV7-6
DNA: TGTGCCAGCAGCCAACAGCGGGGGGCGACGAATGAGCAGTTCTTC
CDR3: CASSQQRGATNEQFF

J: TRBJ2-7
D: NA
V: TRBV10-3
DNA: TGTGCCATCAGTAAGGCCATACAGGAATGGAACGAGCAGTACTTC
CDR3: CAISKAIQEWNEQYF

J: TRBJ2-1
D: NA
V: TRBV21-1
DNA: TGTGCCAGCAGGGGTAACAGGAGCTCCTACAATGAGCAGTTCTTC
CDR3: CASRGNRSSYNEQFF

J: TRBJ1-3
D: NA
V: TRBV30
DNA: TGTGCCTGGAGGTGGGAGGGCTCTGGAAACACCATATATTTT
CDR3: CAWRWEGSGNTIYF

J: TRBJ1-3
D: NA
V: TRBV7-6
DNA: TGTGCCAGCAGCCCCCAACTAGGAAACACCATATATTTT
CDR3: CASSPQLGNTIYF

J: TRBJ2-3
D: NA
V: TRBV19
DNA: TGTGCCAGTAGCACAGGGTTGGCTAGCACAGATACGCAGTATTTT
CDR3: CASSTGLASTDTQYF

J: TRBJ2-4
D: NA
V: TRBV27
DNA: TGTGCCAGCAGTCCAAAGGGAGGAGGGGTTCGAAACATTCAGTACTTC
CDR3: CASSPKGGGVRNIQYF

J: TRBJ2-2
D: TRBD2
V: TRBV7-2
DNA: TGTGCCAGCAGCTTATCTCTAGCGGGAGTCGGGGAGCTGTTTTTT
CDR3: CASSLSLAGVGELFF